The entry that follows covers one T cell receptor (beta chain) sequence. The CDR3 length is 15 residues. With V trimmed by 5 bases and J by 2 bases, 6 bases remained unmatched. Germline values: CDR1 ENHRY, CDR2 SYGVKD. This sample is drawn from a study of tissue T cells after allogeneic stem cell transplantation. Measured with immunoSEQ multiplex PCR; TCRdb has only the in-frame clones, and not every one. The sample consists of 20,000 to 30,000 clones, less than 75% of them appearing once. The sequence was collected from a female donor of 60 years or more with lung cancer. Material: tissue from the ileum, obtained at autopsy. V gene TRBV10-3 combines with J gene TRBJ1-5; TRBD1 aligns across 7 bases. CDR3 sequence (DNA): TGTGCCATCAGTATTGACAGGGACGGCAATCAGCCCCAGCATTTT. Its translation is CAISIDRDGNQPQHF.